A selection of T cell receptor beta chains follows, all from one sample in a study of cytomegalovirus exposure and HLA in healthy donors. The method was immunoSEQ multiplex PCR; TCRdb's version includes in-frame clones alone and lacks a portion of them. This table lists tens of thousands of clones. The specimen sequenced was PBMCs. The receptors stem from a man between 60 and 75 years old in good health and CMV-seropositive. Both conserved end residues are part of each CDR3. Each record gives: CDR3 DNA, CDR3 protein, D gene, V gene, J gene. The D gene is left open where the match is weak.

CDR3nt: TGTGCCTGGTCAACAGGTACAGGGGCCAACGTCCTGACTTTC; CDR3aa: CAWSTGTGANVLTF; d_gene: .; v_gene: TRBV30; j_gene: TRBJ2-6
CDR3nt: TGTGCCAGCAGCCCCGGGACTAGGAATGAGCAGTTCTTC; CDR3aa: CASSPGTRNEQFF; d_gene: TRBD2; v_gene: TRBV9; j_gene: TRBJ2-1
CDR3nt: TGTGCCACCGACAGGTATATGAACACTGAAGCTTTCTTT; CDR3aa: CATDRYMNTEAFF; d_gene: .; v_gene: TRBV7-6; j_gene: TRBJ1-1
CDR3nt: TGTGCCAGTAGTATAGGGGCCCCCACGGACAGGTTGAATCAGCCCCAGCATTTT; CDR3aa: CASSIGAPTDRLNQPQHF; d_gene: TRBD1; v_gene: TRBV19; j_gene: TRBJ1-5
CDR3nt: TGTGCCAGCAGCTTAAACGGGAGAGGAACCGGGGAGCTGTTTTTT; CDR3aa: CASSLNGRGTGELFF; d_gene: .; v_gene: TRBV7-2; j_gene: TRBJ2-2
CDR3nt: TGTGCCACCGGACAGACGTCCTACGAGCAGTACTTC; CDR3aa: CATGQTSYEQYF; d_gene: .; v_gene: TRBV7-6; j_gene: TRBJ2-7
CDR3nt: TGTGCCAGCAGCCGTAGCGGGAGAAATAATGAGCAGTTCTTC; CDR3aa: CASSRSGRNNEQFF; d_gene: TRBD2; v_gene: TRBV11-2; j_gene: TRBJ2-1
CDR3nt: TGTGCCAGCAGCGCCGGGAGCGCGAACACCGGGGAGCTGTTTTTT; CDR3aa: CASSAGSANTGELFF; d_gene: .; v_gene: TRBV9; j_gene: TRBJ2-2
CDR3nt: TGTGCCAGCAGTGAAAGGAGTGGCAGGGGGCCCTACGAGCAGTACTTC; CDR3aa: CASSERSGRGPYEQYF; d_gene: TRBD1; v_gene: TRBV2; j_gene: TRBJ2-7
CDR3nt: TGTGCCAGCAGCGTAGAACAGGGTCGCACAGATACGCAGTATTTT; CDR3aa: CASSVEQGRTDTQYF; d_gene: .; v_gene: TRBV9; j_gene: TRBJ2-3
CDR3nt: TGTGCCAGCAGCTTACTCATGGAGACTGGCTACACCTTC; CDR3aa: CASSLLMETGYTF; d_gene: .; v_gene: TRBV9; j_gene: TRBJ1-2
CDR3nt: TGCAGCGTTGCTAGGTCAGGGGAATTGGAGACCCAGTACTTC; CDR3aa: CSVARSGELETQYF; d_gene: .; v_gene: TRBV29-1; j_gene: TRBJ2-5
CDR3nt: TGCGCCAGCAGCAGGGACAGGCCCGACTTCTATGGCTACACCTTC; CDR3aa: CASSRDRPDFYGYTF; d_gene: TRBD1; v_gene: TRBV5-1; j_gene: TRBJ1-2
CDR3nt: TGTGCCAGCAACCCAGGACAGGGTGGTGGCTACACCTTC; CDR3aa: CASNPGQGGGYTF; d_gene: TRBD1; v_gene: TRBV5-4; j_gene: TRBJ1-2
CDR3nt: TGTGCCAGCAGCCAAGATGGGACTAGCGGGAGACCCTACGAGCAGTACTTC; CDR3aa: CASSQDGTSGRPYEQYF; d_gene: TRBD2; v_gene: TRBV4-2; j_gene: TRBJ2-7
CDR3nt: TGTGCCAGCAGCCCCTTAGGGGCCTCCTACGAGCAGTACTTC; CDR3aa: CASSPLGASYEQYF; d_gene: .; v_gene: TRBV7-9; j_gene: TRBJ2-7
CDR3nt: TGTGCCAGCAGATATAGACTAGCGGGGCAAGAGACCCAGTACTTC; CDR3aa: CASRYRLAGQETQYF; d_gene: TRBD2; v_gene: TRBV27; j_gene: TRBJ2-5
CDR3nt: TGTGCCAGCTCTTCTAGCGGGAGGGAATACGAGCAGTACTTC; CDR3aa: CASSSSGREYEQYF; d_gene: TRBD2; v_gene: TRBV18; j_gene: TRBJ2-7
CDR3nt: TGCGCCAGCAGCTTCGAGAGGTCAGGGGGGGAGCTGTTTTTT; CDR3aa: CASSFERSGGELFF; d_gene: .; v_gene: TRBV5-1; j_gene: TRBJ2-2
CDR3nt: TGTGCCAGTAGTATAGGCGGACAGACCTACGAGCAGTACTTC; CDR3aa: CASSIGGQTYEQYF; d_gene: .; v_gene: TRBV19; j_gene: TRBJ2-7
CDR3nt: TGTGCCAGTAGTATGGGGCAGAACAATGAGCAGTTCTTC; CDR3aa: CASSMGQNNEQFF; d_gene: .; v_gene: TRBV19; j_gene: TRBJ2-1
CDR3nt: TGTGCCAGCAGCTTGGCGGGGGCTAACTATGGCTACACCTTC; CDR3aa: CASSLAGANYGYTF; d_gene: .; v_gene: TRBV5-4; j_gene: TRBJ1-2
CDR3nt: TGTGCCAGCAGCCCGCTAGCGGGAGCGGGCGGGGAGCTGTTTTTT; CDR3aa: CASSPLAGAGGELFF; d_gene: TRBD2; v_gene: TRBV4-2; j_gene: TRBJ2-2
CDR3nt: TGTGCCAGCTCACCCGACAGGGAGGGCTACACCTTC; CDR3aa: CASSPDREGYTF; d_gene: TRBD1; v_gene: TRBV18; j_gene: TRBJ1-2
CDR3nt: TGTGCCAGCAGCCGACAGGGGGGGACTGAAGCTTTCTTT; CDR3aa: CASSRQGGTEAFF; d_gene: TRBD1; v_gene: TRBV7-9; j_gene: TRBJ1-1
CDR3nt: TGTGCCAGCAGCTCAGCTCGGGGAAGCTATGGCTACACCTTC; CDR3aa: CASSSARGSYGYTF; d_gene: .; v_gene: TRBV11-2; j_gene: TRBJ1-2
CDR3nt: TGTGCCAGCAGCGCATCGGGGTTGGGAGAGACCCAGTACTTC; CDR3aa: CASSASGLGETQYF; d_gene: .; v_gene: TRBV9; j_gene: TRBJ2-5
CDR3nt: TGCAGCGGGGTGCTAGCGGGAGGTCTCGACGAGCAGTACTTC; CDR3aa: CSGVLAGGLDEQYF; d_gene: TRBD2; v_gene: TRBV29-1; j_gene: TRBJ2-7
CDR3nt: TGTGCCAGCAGCCAAGTGATGGGCTTAGGTGGGACCCAGTACTTC; CDR3aa: CASSQVMGLGGTQYF; d_gene: .; v_gene: TRBV14; j_gene: TRBJ2-5
CDR3nt: TGTGCCAGCTCACCCGGGGGTGGGCAGTTCTTC; CDR3aa: CASSPGGGQFF; d_gene: .; v_gene: TRBV18; j_gene: TRBJ2-1
CDR3nt: TGTGCCAGCAGCTCTGACGGTTTAGCCGAGCAGTACTTC; CDR3aa: CASSSDGLAEQYF; d_gene: .; v_gene: TRBV7-7; j_gene: TRBJ2-7
CDR3nt: TGCGCCAGCAGTGCTACATTACAGGGCAGTAAAGATGGCTACACCTTC; CDR3aa: CASSATLQGSKDGYTF; d_gene: .; v_gene: TRBV10-1; j_gene: TRBJ1-2
CDR3nt: TGTGCCATCAGTATGACAGGGGATAGCAATCAGCCCCAGCATTTT; CDR3aa: CAISMTGDSNQPQHF; d_gene: TRBD1; v_gene: TRBV10-3; j_gene: TRBJ1-5
CDR3nt: TGCGCCAGCAGCTTGGTGACAGCTAACTATGGCTACACCTTC; CDR3aa: CASSLVTANYGYTF; d_gene: .; v_gene: TRBV5-1; j_gene: TRBJ1-2
CDR3nt: TGTGCCAGCAGCCAGACCCAGGGTTCCTACAATGAGCAGTTCTTC; CDR3aa: CASSQTQGSYNEQFF; d_gene: .; v_gene: TRBV5-6; j_gene: TRBJ2-1
CDR3nt: TGTGCCAGCAGCGTACGCCCCGCCCTAGCGGGGTCCACAGATACGCAGTATTTT; CDR3aa: CASSVRPALAGSTDTQYF; d_gene: TRBD2; v_gene: TRBV9; j_gene: TRBJ2-3
CDR3nt: TGTGCCAGCAGCTCGAGCGGGGGGCCCACTGAAGCTTTCTTT; CDR3aa: CASSSSGGPTEAFF; d_gene: .; v_gene: TRBV6-1; j_gene: TRBJ1-1